The clone carrying this TCR beta chain was counted between two and nine times. The target antigen is unknown. Amplification of TCR alpha and beta CDR3 regions from RNA used iRepertoire nested multiplex PCR. MiXCR was run by TCRdb on the multiplex PCR reads, yielding one entry per CDR3 protein. Here the sample spans more than 300,000 distinct CDR3 sequences, roughly 41% being singletons. The sample comes from a study of glioma-infiltrating T cells. Germline CDR1 is SGHTA and CDR2 is FQGNSA. The CDR3 is made up of 15 amino acids. Trimming removed 1 base at V and 7 bases at J, with 17 bases between. Whole-study findings and limits: Only very few CDR3 sequences appeared in both tissue and blood.

Sequencing used glioma tissue, nonneoplastic brain tissue, or PBMCs (not recorded which). The V and J genes are TRBV7-2 and TRBJ2-7; D is perhaps TRBD2 (5 bases). This receptor was identified in a human donor with low-grade glioma or glioblastoma, undergoing nonglioma brain surgery, or in good health (not recorded which). The CDR3 region is CASSLVSSEVAEQYF. The CDR3 coding sequence is TGTGCCAGCAGCTTAGTGTCCTCGGAGGTTGCTGAGCAGTACTTC.